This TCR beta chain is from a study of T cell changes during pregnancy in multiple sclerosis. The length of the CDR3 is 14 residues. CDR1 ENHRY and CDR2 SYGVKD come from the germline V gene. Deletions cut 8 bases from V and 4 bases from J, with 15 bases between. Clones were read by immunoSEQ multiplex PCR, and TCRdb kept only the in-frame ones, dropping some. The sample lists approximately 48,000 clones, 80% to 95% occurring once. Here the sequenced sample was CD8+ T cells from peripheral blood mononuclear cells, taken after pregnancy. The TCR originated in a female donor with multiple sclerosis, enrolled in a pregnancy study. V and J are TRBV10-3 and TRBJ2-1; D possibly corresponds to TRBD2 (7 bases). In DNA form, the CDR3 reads TGTGCCATCTGGGAGGGGGGGAGGTACAATGAGCAGTTCTTC. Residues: CAIWEGGRYNEQFF.